The 13 T cell receptor beta chains reported below all come from one sample, sequenced in a study of CD8+ T cells in alopecia areata (dated by TCRdb to 2016 to 2019). Libraries were made using the immunoSEQ multiplex PCR assay. RNA was extracted from all samples and reverse transcribed into cDNA as template for TCR sequencing. The immuneACCESS repertoire file appears here via TCRdb, limited to in-frame rearrangements. These files lack a portion of the clones; in checked studies, under half of the deficit traces to unresolved V genes, and the cause of the others is not known. The sample records 150,000 to 200,000 clones, around three fifths of which are singletons. The top ten constitute 1.3% of the sample. What this sample's treatment or condition label stands for: oral pan-JAK inhibitor, 5-10 mg twice daily. This material consisted of CD4+ T cells sorted from blood, taken between weeks 47 and 50, from a patient treated with tofacitinib. All receptors derive from a human donor with alopecia areata.

The CDR3 DNA reads as TGCAGCGTTGGAAGGGACCGAAATCAAGAGACCCAGTACTTC. Protein: CSVGRDRNQETQYF. The rearrangement links TRBV29-1 to TRBJ2-5; D assignment may be TRBD1 or TRBD2 (5 bases each). The CDR3 spans 14 residues. Between the trimmed V and J ends, which lost 4 bases and 2 bases, there was a span of 14 bases. Germline assignment: CDR1 SQVTM and CDR2 ANQGSEA. Combining the CDR3 with reference TRBV29-1 and TRBJ2-5 gives the whole variable domain SAVISQKPSRDICQRGTSLTIQCQVDSQVTMMFWYRQQPGQSLTLIATANQGSEATYESGFVIDKFPISRPNLTFSTLTVSNMSPEDSSIYLCSVGRDRNQETQYFGPGTRLLVL.

The chain joins TRBV6-5 to TRBJ2-2; TRBD1 agrees at 9 bases. V shed 6 bases, J shed 1 base, and the junction held 3 bases outside the gene matches. Germline loops: CDR1 MNHEY, CDR2 SVGAGI. The CDR3 is 15 amino acids. This chain's CDR3 is CASRGTGKNTGELFF. CDR3 nucleotide sequence: TGTGCCAGCAGGGGGACAGGGAAGAACACCGGGGAGCTGTTTTTT.

CDR3 coding DNA: TGTGCCAGCAGCGTAGTTGCAGGGGAGGGTGAGCAGTTCTTC. Translated: CASSVVAGEGEQFF. The rearrangement links TRBV9 to TRBJ2-1; TRBD2 might be the D (7 bases). With 0 bases removed from V and 9 bases from J, the gap between germline ends came to 13 bases. This CDR3 is 14 amino acids long. CDR1 and CDR2 from the germline V gene are SGDLS and YYNGEE.

This chain uses TRBV30 with TRBJ1-2, with TRBD1 as a possible D gene (5 bases). Germline values: CDR1 GTSNPN, CDR2 SVGIG (reference sequence). The CDR3 is made up of 16 amino acids. V was cut by 0 bases and J by 4 bases, with 18 bases left in between. The CDR3 region is CAWSVGAGNLGYGYTF. CDR3 DNA: TGTGCCTGGAGTGTAGGCGCAGGGAATCTTGGCTATGGCTACACCTTC.

This sequence joins TRBV30 and TRBJ1-5; 8 bases agree with TRBD1. The length of the CDR3 is 13 residues. CDR1 and CDR2 from the germline V gene are GTSNPN and SVGIG (reference sequence). V trimming: 5 bases; J trimming: 6 bases; junction bases outside the gene matches: 6. The DNA of the CDR3 is TGTGCCTGGGCGGACAGGGCTGGTCAGCCCCAGCATTTT. Protein sequence: CAWADRAGQPQHF.

V is TRBV7-2 and J is TRBJ1-1; unclear D gene. Germline loops: CDR1 SGHTA, CDR2 FQGNSA. V was shortened by 0 bases and J by 5 bases, with 7 bases between the two germline ends. This CDR3 region has 13 residues. CDR3 in DNA: TGTGCCAGCAGCTTAGCGGAGGGTACTGAAGCTTTCTTT. Translated, it gives CASSLAEGTEAFF. Complete variable domain (other parts from reference TRBV7-2 and TRBJ1-1): GAGVSQSPSNKVTEKGKDVELRCDPISGHTALYWYRQSLGQGLEFLIYFQGNSAPDKSGLPSDRFSAERTGGSVSTLTIQRTQQEDSAVYLCASSLAEGTEAFFGQGTRLTVV.

This chain uses TRBV4-1 with TRBJ1-2, with unresolved D. The CDR3 sequence is 13 residues long. Per the germline V gene, CDR1 is MGHRA and CDR2 is YSYEKL. The V end lost 4 bases, the J end lost 2 bases, and 8 bases lay between the germline ends. The CDR3 region is CASSRDGNYGYTF. The CDR3 DNA follows: TGCGCCAGCAGCCGAGACGGAAACTATGGCTACACCTTC.

V gene TRBV5-1 combines with J gene TRBJ2-3; 12 positions match TRBD1. Germline V gene lookup returns CDR1 SGHRS and CDR2 YFSETQ. J gave up 4 bases and V 4 bases, and 4 bases lay outside the gene matches. The CDR3 runs to 15 residues. DNA for the CDR3: TGCGCCAGCAGCAGGGGACAGGGGGCCGCAGATACGCAGTATTTT. Translation gives CASSRGQGAADTQYF.

This chain connects TRBV7-3 to TRBJ2-3; TRBD1 matches at 9 bases. Unmatched junction bases numbered 5, after V lost 5 bases and J lost 5 bases. Per germline, CDR1 SGHTA and CDR2 FQGTGA. This CDR3 is built from 14 residues. The CDR3 region has the DNA TGTGCCAGCAGCGCGGACAGGGGCAGAGATACGCAGTATTTT. It encodes CASSADRGRDTQYF.

The chain employs TRBV30 and TRBJ2-7; 7 bases fit TRBD2. CDR1 GTSNPN and CDR2 SVGIG come from the germline V gene (reference sequence). V lost 4 bases, J lost 4 bases, and 7 bases stayed unmatched. The CDR3 loop spans 13 amino acids. The CDR3 loop reads CAWNSQGGYEQYF. As DNA, the CDR3 is TGTGCCTGGAATTCTCAGGGAGGGTACGAGCAGTACTTC. Filled out from reference TRBV30 and TRBJ2-7, the complete variable domain reads SQTIHQWPATLVQPVGSPLSLECTVEGTSNPNLYWYRQAAGRGLQLLFYSVGIGQISSEVPQNLSASRPQDRQFILSSKKLLLSDSGFYLCAWNSQGGYEQYFGPGTRLTVT.

This clone was seen only once. The chain links TRBV5-1 to TRBJ2-5; D ambiguous. Deletions cut 0 bases from V and 2 bases from J, with 11 bases between. Germline V gene sequence: CDR1 SGHRS, CDR2 YFSETQ. The CDR3 runs to 15 residues. The CDR3 DNA reads as TGCGCCAGCAGCTTGGAGTCAGGACGGCAAGAGACCCAGTACTTC. Its protein is CASSLESGRQETQYF.

As for this clone: Within the sample, other DNA sequences also encode this same CDR3. The V gene is TRBV2, the J gene TRBJ1-2; D is ambiguous. Germline assignment: CDR1 SNHLY and CDR2 FYNNEI. Trimming shortened V by 2 bases and J by 4 bases, and 5 bases separated the two germline ends. The CDR3 loop spans 12 amino acids. The CDR3: CASSERGYGYTF. The DNA of the CDR3 is TGTGCCAGCAGTGAACGCGGCTATGGCTACACCTTC. Based on the CDR3 plus reference TRBV2 and TRBJ1-2, the full variable domain is EPEVTQTPSHQVTQMGQEVILRCVPISNHLYFYWYRQILGQKVEFLVSFYNNEISEKSEIFDDQFSVERPDGSNFTLKIRSTKLEDSAMYFCASSERGYGYTFGSGTRLTVV.

The rearrangement links TRBV30 to TRBJ2-3; 10 nucleotides line up with TRBD2. The CDR3 extends over 19 amino acids. The V and J ends lost 5 bases and 2 bases, in that order; junction bases with no gene match: 19. CDR1 and CDR2 (germline): GTSNPN, SVGIG (reference sequence). The CDR3 loop reads CAWGLPWTSGFRPTDTQYF. The CDR3 DNA is TGTGCCTGGGGGCTCCCTTGGACTAGCGGATTCCGCCCCACAGATACGCAGTATTTT.